This T cell receptor (beta chain) is drawn from a study of a mutant IDH1 vaccine in newly diagnosed glioma. In regard to this clone: As yet, its antigen is unknown.

Time point denoted: week 47, end of study. It was 300 ug of mutant IDH1 20-mer peptide that made up each vaccine dose, given with topical imiquimod. Eight vaccine injections were given to patients in weeks 1, 3, 5, 7, 11, 15, 19 and 23. Sequencing used immunoSEQ multiplex PCR; TCRdb keeps in-frame clones, though not all of them. Here the sample spans some 87,000 clones, roughly 77% being singletons. Trimming pared 1 base from V and 0 bases from J, leaving 13 bases between. CDR3 size: 16 residues. From germline, CDR1 is GTSNPN and CDR2 SVGIG (reference sequence). Material: PBMCs, obtained from a glioma patient whose treatment included an IDH1 peptide vaccine. The rearrangement links TRBV30 to TRBJ2-4; D call uncertain. The receptor was isolated from a man aged 35-49 years with glioma. The CDR3 DNA sequence: TGTGCCTGGAGTGATGCCCCCGGGTTAGCCAAAAACATTCAGTACTTC. Encoded protein: CAWSDAPGLAKNIQYF.